The subject of this entry is one T cell receptor beta chain. Its antigen is currently unknown. This entry is derived from a study of T cell repertoires in cytomegalovirus infection. Study in general: Public TCR beta signature analysis indicated the presence of both CMV infection and matching HLA type.

CDR3 size: 13 residues. V lost 5 bases and J 7 bases, leaving 14 bases between the germline ends. CDR1 and CDR2 from the germline V gene are SGHTA and FQGNSA. One entry per CDR3 protein, called by TCRdb with MiXCR from the reads. The table records approximately 70,000 distinct CDR3 sequences, under 25% of them present only once. Sample: PBMCs, sequenced either directly or after in vitro stimulation (not recorded which). The sequence derives from a human donor in good health (CMV status not recorded). Some clones in this sample may be carry-over from other donors' samples. This chain connects TRBV7-2 to TRBJ2-5, with D uncertain. CDR3 in DNA: TGTGCCAGCAGCCCCTCCCTGATGCGGACCCAGTACTTC. Translated, it gives CASSPSLMRTQYF.